The sample holds a few counts of the clone carrying this TCR beta chain. Its antigen is still unknown. This entry comes from a study of T cells in Graves' hyperthyroidism and ophthalmopathy. Study results and limitations: From stable hyperthyroidism, ophthalmopathy was separated by a 13 V-J model. Among thyroid clonotypes expanded above 0.001, most also appeared in blood.

Diagnostic assessment was based on clinical symptoms, serum thyroxine and TRAb, thyroid ultrasound and orbital computed tomography. Looked up from germline, CDR1 is LNHDA and CDR2 is SQIVND (reference sequence). Trimming removed 9 bases at V and 0 bases at J, with 12 bases between. The CDR3 contains 14 residues. The investigators amplified TCR beta CDR3 regions from RNA transcripts. HTBI primers were employed in a first-round RT-PCR of the TCR CDR3. TCRdb redid the calling of the multiplex PCR reads with MiXCR, one entry per CDR3 protein. The table records about 380,000 distinct CDR3 sequences, around a sixth of them present only once.

Sequenced: blood. This chain uses TRBV19 with TRBJ1-5; D unclear. The receptor's source is a man between 18 and 29 years old with Graves' ophthalmopathy. CDR3: CASMTAYSNQPQHF. The DNA for the CDR3 is TGTGCCAGCATGACGGCGTATAGCAATCAGCCCCAGCATTTT.